This T cell receptor (beta chain) was obtained from a study of control samples from healthy donors and cancer patients. V was clipped by 1 base and J by 2 bases, with 7 bases between them. This CDR3 has 14 residues. The germline V gene encodes CDR1 SNHLY and CDR2 FYNNEI. Produced via immunoSEQ multiplex PCR; TCRdb's table is partial and in-frame only. This sample yields 100,000 to 150,000 clones, of which about nine tenths are seen a single time; around 9% belongs to the top ten. Sequenced sample: blood. The genes are TRBV2 and TRBJ2-3; D ambiguous. The TCR comes from a man aged 35-49 years in good health. CDR3 in amino acids: CASSEGRNTDTQYF. Here the CDR3 DNA reads TGTGCCAGCAGTGAAGGAAGGAACACAGATACGCAGTATTTT.